The next 25 T cell receptor beta chains were all read from a single sample in a study of blood T cell repertoires in COVID-19. Only in-frame clones appear in the TCRdb table, and some are missing; sequencing was by immunoSEQ multiplex PCR. The table records about 290,000 clones, 89% of them present only once. The specimen sequenced was peripheral blood. The receptors were sampled from a middle-aged woman who had recovered from COVID-19.

The gene calls are TRBV12-2 and TRBJ2-3; the table's D call, TRBD2, has no DNA check behind it. TRBV12-2 is labeled a pseudogene. CDR3 length: 16 residues. The CDR3 coding sequence is TGTGCAAGTCGCTTGAGCGAGGTTGGAAGCACAGATACGCAGTATTTT. Translated, it gives CASRLSEVGSTDTQYF.

The chain joins TRBV18 to TRBJ2-7; possibly TRBD1 for D (6 bases). Trimming stripped 5 bases from V and 0 bases from J, with 8 bases between. CDR3 length equals 13 residues. Germline lookup yields CDR1 KGHSH and CDR2 LQKENI. Written as DNA, the CDR3 is TGTGCCAGCTCAGGGGACACCTCCTACGAGCAGTACTTC. It is translated as CASSGDTSYEQYF.

This chain joins TRBV7-9 and TRBJ2-7, with 8 bases aligning to TRBD2. V dropped 3 bases and J dropped 7; count of bases not matched to a gene: 8. This CDR3 is 14 amino acids long. In germline, CDR1 is SEHNR, CDR2 FQNEAQ (reference sequence). CDR3 nucleotide sequence: TGTGCCAGCAGCTTGACGGGAGGGCCTGGAGAGCAGTACTTC. This codes for CASSLTGGPGEQYF.

This sequence joins TRBV28 and TRBJ1-5; no clear D. This CDR3 contains 13 residues. Trimming cost V 8 bases and J 0 bases, with 8 bases left between them. Germline CDR1 and CDR2: MDHEN and SYDVKM. CDR3 sequence (DNA): TGTGCCAGCCTTCCGTATAGCAATCAGCCCCAGCATTTT. Its protein product is CASLPYSNQPQHF. Full variable domain (missing parts from reference TRBV28 and TRBJ1-5): DVKVTQSSRYLVKRTGEKVFLECVQDMDHENMFWYRQDPGLGLRLIYFSYDVKMKEKGDIPEGYSVSREKKERFSLILESASTNQTSMYLCASLPYSNQPQHFGDGTRLSIL.

The CDR3 loop reads CASIRGGTDTQYF. The CDR3 coding sequence is TGTGCCAGCATTAGGGGGGGGACAGATACGCAGTATTTT. The chain uses TRBV28 and TRBJ2-3, with D maybe TRBD2 (7 bases). Germline CDR1 is MDHEN and CDR2 is SYDVKM. The CDR3 has 13 amino acids. With 7 bases removed from V and 3 bases from J, the gap between germline ends came to 11 bases.

The J gene is TRBJ2-2, the V gene TRBV11-3; D ambiguous. Germline values: CDR1 SGHNT, CDR2 YENEEA. This CDR3 region has 13 residues. V gave up 5 bases and J gave up 8 bases, with 12 bases separating them. In nucleotides, the CDR3 is TGTGCCAGCAGCCTGCTAGGCGGAGGGGAGCTGTTTTTT. Translation gives CASSLLGGGELFF.

The chain carries TRBV7-6 and TRBJ2-1; the match to TRBD1 covers 7 bases. V shed 2 bases, J shed 5 bases, and the junction held 3 bases outside the gene matches. Germline CDR1 reads SGHVS; CDR2 reads FNYEAQ. The CDR3 is 14 amino acids. The CDR3: CASSLYRGDNEQFF. The CDR3 nucleotides are TGTGCCAGCAGCTTATACAGGGGAGACAATGAGCAGTTCTTC. The entire variable domain, with the rest obtained from reference TRBV7-6 and TRBJ2-1, is as follows: GAGVSQSPRYKVTKRGQDVALRCDPISGHVSLYWYRQALGQGPEFLTYFNYEAQQDKSGLPNDRFSAERPEGSISTLTIQRTEQRDSAMYRCASSLYRGDNEQFFGPGTRLTVL.

V usage is TRBV21-1 and J usage is TRBJ1-2; TRBD1 was called by the table and not checked on the DNA. TRBV21-1 is a known pseudogene. This CDR3 region has 13 residues. The CDR3 nucleotides are TGTGCCAGCAGCATCGACAGGGAAGATGGCTACACCTTC. Residues: CASSIDREDGYTF.

CDR3 DNA sequence: TGTGCCACCAGTGATTCGATAACTAGTGCCTCCAATGAGCAGTTCTTC. Translation gives CATSDSITSASNEQFF. The chain has TRBV24-1 and TRBJ2-1; TRBD2 might be the D (5 bases). The CDR3 totals 16 residues. V was trimmed by 2 bases and J by 6 bases, leaving 16 bases between them. Germline lookup yields CDR1 KGHDR and CDR2 SFDVKD.

The V call is TRBV2, the J call TRBJ2-2; possible D gene TRBD2, 6 bases. Trimming cost V 8 bases and J 4 bases, with 14 bases left between them. There are 14 residues in the CDR3. The germline V gene has CDR1 SNHLY and CDR2 FYNNEI. The chain's CDR3 is CASYDGSITGELFF. DNA for the CDR3: TGTGCCAGCTATGACGGGAGTATCACCGGGGAGCTGTTTTTT.

The chain carries TRBV11-3 and TRBJ2-1; D not certain. CDR3 length equals 13 residues. Germline-derived CDR1 and CDR2 are SGHNT and YENEEA. Trimming removed 7 bases at V and 6 bases at J, with 13 bases between. The CDR3 DNA sequence: TGTGCCAGCACCCCCGACATGGTCAATGAGCAGTTCTTC. Translation gives CASTPDMVNEQFF.

V gene TRBV29-1 combines with J gene TRBJ2-3, with D tentatively TRBD2 (7 bases). The CDR3 consists of 14 residues. Germline CDR1 reads SQVTM; CDR2 reads ANQGSEA. Trimming shortened V by 7 bases and J by 2 bases, and 16 bases separated the two germline ends. CDR3 loop: CSAEGGDLTDTQYF. DNA of the CDR3: TGCAGCGCCGAGGGGGGGGACCTCACAGATACGCAGTATTTT.

The V gene is TRBV3-1 (or the pseudogene TRBV3-2), the J gene TRBJ2-5, with a weak D call TRBD2 (5 bases). Germline V lookup: CDR1 LGHDT, CDR2 YNNKEL (reference sequence). CDR3 length: 12 residues. V was shortened by 7 bases and J by 4 bases, with 10 bases between the two germline ends. The CDR3 reads CASTSSGETQYF. The CDR3 bases are TGTGCCAGCACTAGCTCGGGAGAGACCCAGTACTTC.

On this clone itself: The junction differs from germline at one of its ends, possibly a read error. The chain employs TRBV7-3 and TRBJ2-3, with 9 bases fitting TRBD1. The length of the CDR3 is 14 residues. Germline V CDR1 and CDR2: SGHTA, FQGTGA. The CDR3 nucleotides read TGTGCCAGCAGCGTAACAGGGGGCGAAGATACGCAGTATTTT. Amino acids: CASSVTGGEDTQYF.

V usage is TRBV11-3 and J usage is TRBJ1-1; maybe TRBD1 (5 bases). The CDR3 is made up of 15 amino acids. The germline V gene encodes CDR1 SGHNT and CDR2 YENEEA. V was shortened by 5 bases and J by 5 bases, with 18 bases between the two germline ends. The DNA for the CDR3 is TGTGCCAGCAGCCCCAGGTTTTTGGGGGGGACTGAAGCTTTCTTT. Encoded protein: CASSPRFLGGTEAFF.

This clone is medium-sized in the sample. The chain couples TRBV6-2 or TRBV6-3 to TRBJ1-5; a possible D gene is TRBD1 (5 bases). Trimming stripped 2 bases from V and 0 bases from J, with 14 bases between. The CDR3 runs 17 residues. Germline V CDR1 and CDR2: MNHEY, SVGEGT. The CDR3 coding sequence is TGTGCCAGCAGTTACGGGGATAAGGGGTATAGCAATCAGCCCCAGCATTTT. Protein: CASSYGDKGYSNQPQHF.

The genes are TRBV7-9 and TRBJ2-1, with D possibly matching TRBD1 (5 bases). The CDR3 spans 11 residues. V lost 5 bases to trimming and J lost 13 bases, with 12 bases between them. Germline CDR1 SEHNR, CDR2 FQNEAQ (reference sequence). CDR3 in DNA: TGTGCCAGCAGCCTATCGCAGGGACAGTTCTTC. Amino acid sequence: CASSLSQGQFF. Variable domain in full (rest from reference TRBV7-9 and TRBJ2-1): DTGVSQNPRHKITKRGQNVTFRCDPISEHNRLYWYRQTLGQGPEFLTYFQNEAQLEKSRLLSDRFSAERPKGSFSTLEIQRTEQGDSAMYLCASSLSQGQFFGPGTRLTVL.

The count of this clone is one. The CDR3 sequence is CASSQRQGRETQYF. In nucleotides, the CDR3 is TGTGCCAGCAGCCAGAGACAGGGGAGAGAGACCCAGTACTTC. The V gene is TRBV7-9, the J gene TRBJ2-5, with TRBD1 matching 8 bases. The V and J ends lost 5 bases and 4 bases, in that order; junction bases with no gene match: 6. Germline CDR1 and CDR2: SEHNR and FQNEAQ (reference sequence). CDR3 length equals 14 residues.

This clone has a single count. The gene calls are TRBV3-1 (or the pseudogene TRBV3-2) and TRBJ2-5; TRBD1 agrees at 7 bases. Germline V gene data show CDR1 as LGHDT and CDR2 as YNNKEL (reference sequence). V gave up 5 bases and J gave up 5 bases; unmatched junction bases: 8. The CDR3 spans 14 residues. CDR3: CASSYGTAFETQYF. In DNA form, the CDR3 reads TGTGCCAGCAGCTACGGGACAGCATTTGAGACCCAGTACTTC.

The chain couples TRBV5-8 to TRBJ2-6; D unclear. The CDR3 spans 18 residues. Germline values: CDR1 SGHTS, CDR2 YDEGEE. V was shortened by 4 bases and J by 4 bases, with 21 bases between the two germline ends. This CDR3 reads CASSPISGFPTGANVLTF. The CDR3 DNA is TGTGCCAGCAGCCCGATTTCAGGTTTCCCGACCGGGGCCAACGTCCTGACTTTC.

The chain is built from TRBV20-1 and TRBJ2-1; D possibly corresponds to TRBD2 (5 bases). Germline V gene sequence: CDR1 DFQATT, CDR2 SNEGSKA (reference sequence). Trimming removed 6 bases from V and 4 bases from J, with 16 bases in between. This CDR3 has 14 residues. The CDR3: CSASREILYNEQFF. Here the CDR3 DNA reads TGCAGTGCCAGTAGGGAGATTCTATACAATGAGCAGTTCTTC.

This chain joins TRBV15 and TRBJ2-2; 8 nucleotides line up with TRBD2. Germline V gene lookup returns CDR1 LNHNV and CDR2 YYDKDF (reference sequence). The CDR3 spans 15 residues. V lost 5 bases, J lost 5 bases, and 7 bases stayed unmatched. Written as DNA, the CDR3 is TGTGCCACCAGCGGGGAGCGGGAGCGAACCGGGGAGCTGTTTTTT. This gives the protein CATSGERERTGELFF.

J is TRBJ2-3 and V is TRBV7-2; 12 bases map to TRBD2. The V gene end was trimmed by 7 bases and the J gene end by 0 bases; junction bases not matched to a gene: 14. CDR3 length: 19 residues. CDR1 and CDR2 (germline): SGHTA, FQGNSA. CDR3 DNA sequence: TGTGCCAGCAAGCCGGATCTAGCGGGAGGGTCGGGGAGCACAGATACGCAGTATTTT. It yields the protein CASKPDLAGGSGSTDTQYF. Full variable domain (remainder filled in from reference TRBV7-2 and TRBJ2-3): GAGVSQSPSNKVTEKGKDVELRCDPISGHTALYWYRQSLGQGLEFLIYFQGNSAPDKSGLPSDRFSAERTGGSVSTLTIQRTQQEDSAVYLCASKPDLAGGSGSTDTQYFGPGTRLTVL.

The V gene is TRBV14, the J gene TRBJ1-1; D gene ambiguous. The CDR3 contains 12 residues. Germline V gene sequence: CDR1 SGHDN, CDR2 FVKESK. V shed 5 bases and J shed 7 bases, with 11 bases lying between them. In nucleotides, the CDR3 is TGTGCCAGCAGCAACCTCCGGGGTGAAGCTTTCTTT. This encodes CASSNLRGEAFF.

This chain links TRBV4-1 with TRBJ2-3; D not resolved. V was trimmed by 4 bases and J by 0 bases, leaving 5 bases between them. The CDR3 has 13 amino acids. CDR1 and CDR2 from the germline V gene are MGHRA and YSYEKL. CDR3 protein: CASSRGSTDTQYF. The CDR3 DNA sequence: TGCGCCAGCAGCCGAGGTAGCACAGATACGCAGTATTTT.